These T cell receptor beta chains were read from a single sample in a study of T-cell memory formation after mild COVID-19. Each CDR3 protein is one row after TCRdb ran MiXCR on the 5' RACE reads. Here the sample spans over 40,000 distinct CDR3 sequences, roughly 12% being singletons. Sequencing was done on a sample of PBMCs or a T cell subset sorted from them (not recorded which). The receptor set was obtained from a man between 18 and 29 years old who had mild COVID-19 (a few samples of this study predate the infection). Cell type and time point are not known. CDR3s include the opening cysteine and the closing phenylalanine or tryptophan. Each record gives: V gene, clone size, D gene, J gene, CDR3 protein, CDR3 DNA. The D gene is left open where the match is weak. Clone size is stated in some rows and not others, as once, few, many or a class when expanded.

>TRBV7-9|NA|NA|TRBJ2-1
CASSPGHRYNEQFF
TGTGCCAGCAGCCCCGGACACCGATACAATGAGCAGTTCTTC
>TRBV10-2|few|NA|TRBJ1-3
CASSVTEGNTIYF
TGCGCCAGCAGTGTGACGGAGGGAAACACCATATATTTT
>TRBV6-2/TRBV6-3|few|TRBD2|TRBJ2-1
CASTPGGTYEQFF
TGTGCCAGCACTCCGGGGGGAACGTATGAGCAGTTCTTC
>TRBV5-1|NA|NA|TRBJ1-1
CASSLVAGSTEAFF
TGCGCCAGCAGCTTGGTAGCAGGGAGCACTGAAGCTTTCTTT
>TRBV7-2|few|NA|TRBJ1-2
CASSLYGDGYTF
TGTGCCAGCAGCTTGTACGGGGACGGCTACACCTTC
>TRBV24-1|many|NA|TRBJ2-5
CATSDEGGGQGLGTQYF
TGTGCCACCAGTGATGAGGGTGGTGGACAAGGGTTGGGGACCCAGTACTTC
>TRBV5-5|few|NA|TRBJ2-2
CASSLGVTGELFF
TGTGCCAGCAGCCTAGGGGTCACCGGGGAGCTGTTTTTT
>TRBV21-1|NA|NA|TRBJ2-7
CASSFQPGQGIRYF
TGTGCCAGCAGCTTCCAACCGGGACAGGGGATTCGGTACTTC
>TRBV5-1|NA|NA|TRBJ2-3
CASAGRVADTQYF
TGCGCCAGCGCCGGCAGGGTCGCAGATACGCAGTATTTT
>TRBV12-3/TRBV12-4|NA|TRBD1|TRBJ1-5
CASTRTGDQPQHF
TGTGCCAGCACTCGGACAGGCGATCAGCCCCAGCATTTT
>TRBV7-9|many|TRBD1|TRBJ2-5
CASSLPRGPGETQYF
TGTGCCAGCAGCTTACCCAGGGGGCCGGGAGAGACCCAGTACTTC
>TRBV7-9|few|NA|TRBJ1-2
CASSWDDVGGYTF
TGTGCCAGCAGCTGGGACGACGTAGGTGGCTACACCTTC
>TRBV2|NA|NA|TRBJ1-1
CASSEAYYREAFF
TGTGCCAGCAGTGAAGCGTATTACAGGGAAGCTTTCTTT
>TRBV7-9|few|NA|TRBJ1-6
CASSPVTGLYNSPLHF
TGTGCCAGCAGTCCCGTTACAGGTCTCTATAATTCACCCCTCCACTTT
>TRBV12-3/TRBV12-4|many|TRBD1|TRBJ2-7
CASSSLDRRYEQYF
TGTGCCAGCAGTTCACTGGACAGGCGCTACGAGCAGTACTTC
>TRBV12-3/TRBV12-4|few|NA|TRBJ2-2
CASSTAGSNTGELFF
TGTGCCAGCAGTACCGCCGGGAGTAACACCGGGGAGCTGTTTTTT
>TRBV30|few|TRBD1|TRBJ1-4
CAWSWGDSNEKLFF
TGTGCCTGGAGTTGGGGGGACAGTAATGAAAAACTGTTTTTT
>TRBV7-9|NA|TRBD1|TRBJ1-1
CASSAQGETEAFF
TGTGCCAGCAGCGCGCAGGGGGAAACTGAAGCTTTCTTT
>TRBV12-3/TRBV12-4|NA|NA|TRBJ2-3
CASSLEWGAFSTDTQYF
TGTGCCAGCAGTTTAGAGTGGGGGGCCTTTAGCACAGATACGCAGTATTTT
>TRBV20-1|few|TRBD2|TRBJ2-5
CSAQWGTSGGTAGTQYF
TGCAGTGCCCAGTGGGGGACTAGCGGGGGGACGGCAGGGACCCAGTACTTC
>TRBV2|NA|NA|TRBJ1-2
CASGENNYGYTF
TGTGCCAGCGGGGAAAATAACTATGGCTACACCTTC
>TRBV5-1|few|NA|TRBJ2-5
CASILVAGKEETQYF
NA
>TRBV7-3|NA|TRBD1|TRBJ2-7
CASSPEGTGYYEQYF
TGTGCCAGCAGCCCAGAGGGGACAGGGTACTACGAGCAGTACTTC
>TRBV20-1|NA|NA|TRBJ2-5
CSAGRDPQGSAQYF
TGCAGTGCTGGCCGGGACCCCCAGGGATCGGCCCAGTACTTC
>TRBV12-3/TRBV12-4|few|TRBD2|TRBJ2-1
CASSAGLAGPWQFF
TGTGCCAGCAGCGCGGGACTAGCGGGGCCCTGGCAGTTCTTC
>TRBV11-2|NA|TRBD2|TRBJ2-7
CASSLLAGGLVTYEQYF
TGTGCCAGCAGCTTACTAGCGGGGGGCCTGGTTACCTACGAGCAGTACTTC
>TRBV12-3/TRBV12-4|NA|TRBD2|TRBJ2-1
CASSSGTNPGEQFF
TGTGCCAGCAGTTCCGGGACTAATCCGGGTGAGCAGTTCTTC
>TRBV7-9|few|NA|TRBJ2-2
CASRSIRMAGELFF
TGTGCCAGCAGATCAATAAGGATGGCCGGGGAGCTGTTTTTT
>TRBV6-4|NA|NA|TRBJ1-6
CASSDNGYNSPLHF
TGTGCCAGCAGTGACAACGGGTATAATTCACCCCTCCACTTT
>TRBV21-1|few|NA|TRBJ2-2
CASSIGDRGRPGELFF
TGTGCCAGCAGCATTGGTGACAGGGGGCGACCCGGGGAGCTGTTTTTT
>TRBV11-3|NA|TRBD2|TRBJ2-1
CASSLAGTSSYNEQFF
TGTGCCAGCAGCTTAGCCGGGACTAGCTCCTACAATGAGCAGTTCTTC
>TRBV24-1|few|TRBD1|TRBJ2-1
CATSDPRTGNEQFF
TGTGCCACCAGTGATCCCCGGACAGGCAATGAGCAGTTCTTC
>TRBV7-2|many|TRBD1|TRBJ2-5
CASSSNRGETQYF
TGTGCCAGCAGCTCGAACAGGGGAGAGACCCAGTACTTC
>TRBV20-1|few|NA|TRBJ1-1
CSAPPLGGPRGTEAFF
TGCAGTGCGCCGCCCCTTGGGGGACCCCGTGGCACTGAAGCTTTCTTT
>TRBV7-2|many|TRBD2|TRBJ2-5
CASSWTAGVGETQYF
TGTGCCAGCAGCTGGACGGCGGGGGTTGGGGAGACCCAGTACTTC
>TRBV29-1|NA|NA|TRBJ1-1
CSVARGLDTEAFF
TGCAGCGTGGCTCGGGGACTCGACACTGAAGCTTTCTTT
>TRBV4-3|few|NA|TRBJ1-2
CASSPTVAGGYTF
TGCGCCAGCAGCCCGACCGTTGCTGGTGGCTACACCTTC
>TRBV7-9|few|NA|TRBJ2-3
CASSTIGGGSTDTQYF
TGTGCCAGCAGCACCATAGGCGGGGGCTCCACAGATACGCAGTATTTT
>TRBV7-2|NA|NA|TRBJ1-2
CASSLARGRGYGYTF
TGTGCCAGCAGCTTAGCGCGGGGCAGGGGCTATGGCTACACCTTC
>TRBV11-2|few|NA|TRBJ1-1
CASSFGGGGTEAFF
TGTGCCAGCAGCTTCGGTGGGGGGGGCACTGAAGCTTTCTTT
>TRBV6-5|NA|TRBD1|TRBJ1-2
CASRFDRGGYTF
TGTGCCAGCAGATTTGACAGGGGAGGCTACACCTTC
>TRBV5-5|few|NA|TRBJ2-6
CASSLSPHPRGSGANVLTF
TGTGCCAGCAGCTTATCACCCCACCCTAGGGGGTCTGGGGCCAACGTCCTGACTTTC
>TRBV20-1|NA|NA|TRBJ2-7
CSASGGAAYEQYF
TGCAGTGCTTCGGGGGGCGCCGCCTACGAGCAGTACTTC
>TRBV4-1|NA|NA|TRBJ1-1
CASSQGGENTEAFF
TGCGCCAGCAGCCAAGGGGGGGAGAACACTGAAGCTTTCTTT
>TRBV11-2|NA|TRBD2|TRBJ2-5
CASSFMRGVETQYF
TGTGCCAGCAGCTTTATGCGGGGGGTGGAGACCCAGTACTTC
>TRBV4-2|NA|TRBD2|TRBJ2-3
CASSQEGGGGISTDTQYF
TGTGCCAGCAGCCAAGAGGGAGGCGGGGGGATTAGCACAGATACGCAGTATTTT
>TRBV3-1|few|TRBD1|TRBJ1-2
CASSQGTGSSAGYTF
TGTGCCAGCAGCCAAGGGACAGGGTCATCGGCGGGCTACACCTTC
>TRBV6-2/TRBV6-3|many|NA|TRBJ2-1
CASSYAAYNEQFF
TGTGCCAGCAGTTATGCGGCTTACAATGAGCAGTTCTTC
>TRBV20-1|NA|TRBD2|TRBJ2-2
CSALTGTRGITGELFF
TGCAGTGCTTTAACCGGGACTAGGGGTATCACCGGGGAGCTGTTTTTT
>TRBV27|NA|TRBD1|TRBJ2-3
CASSPRQGLLTDTQYF
TGTGCCAGCAGTCCCCGACAGGGCCTACTCACAGATACGCAGTATTTT
>TRBV7-9|NA|NA|TRBJ1-5
CASSLAGYSNQPQHF
TGTGCCAGCAGCTTAGCAGGGTACAGCAATCAGCCCCAGCATTTT
>TRBV25-1|few|TRBD1|TRBJ2-3
CASSPRQGGDTQYF
TGTGCCAGCAGTCCCAGACAGGGGGGAGATACGCAGTATTTT
>TRBV7-3|many|TRBD2|TRBJ2-5
CASSPAGSGGPGRETQYF
TGTGCCAGCAGCCCGGCGGGAAGCGGGGGGCCAGGTCGGGAGACCCAGTACTTC
>TRBV11-2|NA|NA|TRBJ2-5
CASSLQIEETQYF
TGTGCCAGCAGCTTACAGATTGAAGAGACCCAGTACTTC
>TRBV15|few|TRBD1|TRBJ1-5
CATSRGQGEINPPNQPQHF
TGTGCCACCAGCAGAGGACAGGGGGAGATTAATCCTCCCAATCAGCCCCAGCATTTT